The rows below give T cell receptor beta chains drawn from one sample of a study of CD8 T cells in ankylosing spondylitis. TCRdb used MiXCR to reprocess the 5' RACE reads, holding one entry per CDR3 protein. The sample yields 400,000 or so distinct CDR3 sequences, roughly a quarter seen once. Input material: blood, either unsorted or a sorted T cell fraction (not recorded which). These receptors originate from a male donor with ankylosing spondylitis. Both conserved end residues are part of each CDR3. A D gene is named only where the DNA matches it firmly. Size values are once, few and many counts, or a class for expanded clones, and some rows have none.

j_gene: TRBJ2-5; abundance: few; d_gene: TRBD2; v_gene: TRBV5-1; CDR3nt: TGCGCCAGCAGTAGTGGGACTAGGGAAGAGACCCAGTACTTC; CDR3aa: CASSSGTREETQYF
j_gene: TRBJ1-1; abundance: few; d_gene: -; v_gene: TRBV12-3/TRBV12-4; CDR3nt: TGTGCCAGCAGTGTGGGCCCGGGCACTGAAGCTTTCTTT; CDR3aa: CASSVGPGTEAFF
j_gene: TRBJ2-5; abundance: -; d_gene: TRBD2; v_gene: TRBV10-1; CDR3nt: TGCGCCAGCAGTGAGTCAACCGGGACTAGCGGGAGTGTGACCCAGTACTTC; CDR3aa: CASSESTGTSGSVTQYF
j_gene: TRBJ2-7; abundance: few; d_gene: -; v_gene: TRBV11-2; CDR3nt: TGTGCCAGCAGCTTAGATTTGGGGGGATCTAAGTACTTC; CDR3aa: CASSLDLGGSKYF
j_gene: TRBJ1-1; abundance: many; d_gene: -; v_gene: TRBV20-1; CDR3nt: TGCAGTGCCGGGAGCATGATCGACACTGAAGCTTTCTTT; CDR3aa: CSAGSMIDTEAFF
j_gene: TRBJ2-1; abundance: -; d_gene: -; v_gene: TRBV2; CDR3nt: TGTGCCAGCAAACTTTTGGGGGATGAGCAGTTCTTC; CDR3aa: CASKLLGDEQFF
j_gene: TRBJ2-2; abundance: -; d_gene: -; v_gene: TRBV6-5; CDR3nt: TGTGCCAGCAGTTACGGACGCGGGGAGCTGTTTTTT; CDR3aa: CASSYGRGELFF
j_gene: TRBJ1-5; abundance: many; d_gene: -; v_gene: TRBV5-1; CDR3nt: TGTGCCAGCAGTTTAGAGGGGGGCAATCAGCCCCAGCATTTT; CDR3aa: CASSLEGGNQPQHF
j_gene: TRBJ1-4; abundance: -; d_gene: -; v_gene: TRBV12-3/TRBV12-4; CDR3nt: TGTGCCAGCAGTTTATTACTGGGTGAAAAACTGTTTTTT; CDR3aa: CASSLLLGEKLFF
j_gene: TRBJ2-7; abundance: few; d_gene: TRBD1; v_gene: TRBV5-1; CDR3nt: TGCGCCAGCAGCTTGACAGGGGCTTTAGGCTACGAGCAGTACTTC; CDR3aa: CASSLTGALGYEQYF
j_gene: TRBJ2-1; abundance: many; d_gene: -; v_gene: TRBV5-1; CDR3nt: TGCGCCAGCAGCTTGGCCCCGGAGAGCTCCTACAATGAGCAGTTCTTC; CDR3aa: CASSLAPESSYNEQFF
j_gene: TRBJ1-1; abundance: many; d_gene: TRBD1; v_gene: TRBV29-1; CDR3nt: TGCAGCGTTGACCCGGACAGGGGGCCCACTGAAGCTTTCTTT; CDR3aa: CSVDPDRGPTEAFF
j_gene: TRBJ2-5; abundance: few; d_gene: -; v_gene: TRBV10-3; CDR3nt: TGTGCCATCAGTGATCGGCGGGACTACCAAGAGACCCAGTACTTC; CDR3aa: CAISDRRDYQETQYF
j_gene: TRBJ2-1; abundance: once; d_gene: TRBD2; v_gene: TRBV20-1; CDR3nt: TGCAGTGCAACGGCCGTTGGGACTACGGTGGGGCAGTTCTTC; CDR3aa: CSATAVGTTVGQFF
j_gene: TRBJ2-1; abundance: -; d_gene: -; v_gene: TRBV24-1; CDR3nt: TGTGCCACCAGTGATCGGACTGCCCACTCCTACAATGAGCAGTTCTTC; CDR3aa: CATSDRTAHSYNEQFF
j_gene: TRBJ2-1; abundance: -; d_gene: -; v_gene: TRBV3-1; CDR3nt: TGTGCCAGCAGCCATTCGGGAAATGAGCAGTTCTTC; CDR3aa: CASSHSGNEQFF
j_gene: TRBJ2-5; abundance: -; d_gene: -; v_gene: TRBV20-1; CDR3nt: TGCAGTGCGTTGGGCCGGGAGCAAGAGACCCAGTACTTC; CDR3aa: CSALGREQETQYF
j_gene: TRBJ2-3; abundance: many; d_gene: TRBD2; v_gene: TRBV20-1; CDR3nt: TGCAGTGCTAGTGCGGGAGATGAGACAGATACGCAGTATTTT; CDR3aa: CSASAGDETDTQYF
j_gene: TRBJ1-1; abundance: -; d_gene: -; v_gene: TRBV19; CDR3nt: TGTGCCAGTGACCAGAGGCCGATGAACACTGAAGCTTTCTTT; CDR3aa: CASDQRPMNTEAFF
j_gene: TRBJ2-1; abundance: -; d_gene: TRBD2; v_gene: TRBV6-5; CDR3nt: TGTGCCAGCAGTTACCCAACTAGCGGGAGATTTAAGCAGTTCTTC; CDR3aa: CASSYPTSGRFKQFF
j_gene: TRBJ1-4; abundance: -; d_gene: TRBD1; v_gene: TRBV6-2/TRBV6-3; CDR3nt: TGTGCCAGCAGCCCCCGAACAGGGGGCCGTGAAAAACTGTTTTTT; CDR3aa: CASSPRTGGREKLFF
j_gene: TRBJ2-5; abundance: few; d_gene: TRBD2; v_gene: TRBV5-1; CDR3nt: TGCGCCAGCACCCAAGGACTAGCTCGTCGAGAGACCCAGTACTTC; CDR3aa: CASTQGLARRETQYF
j_gene: TRBJ1-2; abundance: -; d_gene: -; v_gene: TRBV11-2; CDR3nt: TGTGCCAGCAGCCCGACTTATAACTATGGCTACACCTTC; CDR3aa: CASSPTYNYGYTF
j_gene: TRBJ1-1; abundance: -; d_gene: -; v_gene: TRBV6-5; CDR3nt: TGTGCCAGCAGTTATGGGGATTTCGGCACTGAAGCTTTCTTT; CDR3aa: CASSYGDFGTEAFF
j_gene: TRBJ2-1; abundance: few; d_gene: TRBD1; v_gene: TRBV5-1; CDR3nt: TGCGCCAGCAGCGGCGGACAGGGGGCTTATAATGAGCAGTTCTTC; CDR3aa: CASSGGQGAYNEQFF
j_gene: TRBJ1-4; abundance: -; d_gene: -; v_gene: TRBV15; CDR3nt: TGTGCCACCAGCAGAGAAGGGCGAACTAATGAAAAACTGTTTTTT; CDR3aa: CATSREGRTNEKLFF
j_gene: TRBJ1-1; abundance: -; d_gene: -; v_gene: TRBV2; CDR3nt: TGTGCCACCGGTGGTGAAGCTTTCTTT; CDR3aa: CATGGEAFF
j_gene: TRBJ2-1; abundance: many; d_gene: TRBD2; v_gene: TRBV12-3/TRBV12-4; CDR3nt: TGTGCCAGCAGTCTCGGGACTAGCGGGACCAATGAGCAGTTCTTC; CDR3aa: CASSLGTSGTNEQFF
j_gene: TRBJ2-3; abundance: -; d_gene: -; v_gene: TRBV5-1; CDR3nt: TGCGCCAGCAGCTTTTCCCCTGGTACGGGGATTAGCACAGATACGCAGTATTTT; CDR3aa: CASSFSPGTGISTDTQYF
j_gene: TRBJ2-7; abundance: -; d_gene: -; v_gene: TRBV7-9; CDR3nt: TGTGCCAGCAGCTACCCGTCCCGCTACGAGCAGTACTTC; CDR3aa: CASSYPSRYEQYF
j_gene: TRBJ1-1; abundance: -; d_gene: -; v_gene: TRBV20-1; CDR3nt: TGCAGTGCCTTTATTTCCGGGACAGAAGCTTTCTTT; CDR3aa: CSAFISGTEAFF
j_gene: TRBJ1-5; abundance: many; d_gene: TRBD1; v_gene: TRBV6-1; CDR3nt: TGTGCCAGCAGTCGGACAGGGGAAGGGAATCAGCCCCAGCATTTT; CDR3aa: CASSRTGEGNQPQHF
j_gene: TRBJ1-2; abundance: -; d_gene: -; v_gene: TRBV20-1; CDR3nt: TGCAGTGCTCCGGACAGTGAGTCCTATGGCTACACCTTC; CDR3aa: CSAPDSESYGYTF
j_gene: TRBJ2-1; abundance: -; d_gene: -; v_gene: TRBV20-1; CDR3nt: TGCAGTGCTAGAGACGGGGAAATCTACAATGAGCAGTTCTTC; CDR3aa: CSARDGEIYNEQFF
j_gene: TRBJ1-2; abundance: -; d_gene: TRBD1; v_gene: TRBV7-2; CDR3nt: TGTGCCAGCAGCCCTTTTAAACAGGGGACAAGTGGCTACACCTTC; CDR3aa: CASSPFKQGTSGYTF
j_gene: TRBJ2-1; abundance: few; d_gene: TRBD2; v_gene: TRBV6-5; CDR3nt: TGTGCCAGCAGTTACGTTCGGGAGGGCCTTCTCAATGAGCAGTTCTTC; CDR3aa: CASSYVREGLLNEQFF
j_gene: TRBJ1-4; abundance: -; d_gene: -; v_gene: TRBV5-1; CDR3nt: TGCGCCAGTACCTCAGGAAGAACTAATGAAAAACTGTTTTTT; CDR3aa: CASTSGRTNEKLFF
j_gene: TRBJ2-3; abundance: -; d_gene: -; v_gene: TRBV20-1; CDR3nt: TGCAGTGCTAGACCCATCAGTCTAGGAGATACGCAGTATTTT; CDR3aa: CSARPISLGDTQYF
j_gene: TRBJ1-2; abundance: many; d_gene: -; v_gene: TRBV7-9; CDR3nt: TGTGCCAGCAGCTTAAGAGGCGACTATGGCTACACCTTC; CDR3aa: CASSLRGDYGYTF
j_gene: TRBJ2-1; abundance: few; d_gene: TRBD2; v_gene: TRBV20-1; CDR3nt: TGCAGTGCGGATAGCGGGAGGACCTACAATGAGCAGTTCTTC; CDR3aa: CSADSGRTYNEQFF